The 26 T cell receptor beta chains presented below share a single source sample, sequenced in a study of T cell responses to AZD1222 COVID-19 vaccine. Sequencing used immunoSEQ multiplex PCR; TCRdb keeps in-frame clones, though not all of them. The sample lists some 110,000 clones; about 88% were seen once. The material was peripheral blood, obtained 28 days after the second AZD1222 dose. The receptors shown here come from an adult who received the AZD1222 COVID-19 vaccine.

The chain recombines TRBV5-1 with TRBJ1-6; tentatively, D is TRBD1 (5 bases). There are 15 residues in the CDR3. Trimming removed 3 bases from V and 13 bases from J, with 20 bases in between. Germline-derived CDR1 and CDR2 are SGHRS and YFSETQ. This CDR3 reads CASSSQGWPGDPLHF. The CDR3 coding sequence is TGCGCCAGCAGCTCCCAGGGATGGCCCGGGGACCCCCTCCACTTT.

The CDR3 sequence: CASSARLEDEQFF. The DNA of the CDR3 is TGCGCCAGCAGCGCTCGACTAGAAGATGAGCAGTTCTTC. The chain uses TRBV23-1 and TRBJ2-1; possibly TRBD2 for D (6 bases). TRBV23-1 is reported as an ORF; its role is uncertain. This CDR3 is built from 13 residues. V dropped 6 bases and J dropped 8 bases, with 14 bases sitting between them.

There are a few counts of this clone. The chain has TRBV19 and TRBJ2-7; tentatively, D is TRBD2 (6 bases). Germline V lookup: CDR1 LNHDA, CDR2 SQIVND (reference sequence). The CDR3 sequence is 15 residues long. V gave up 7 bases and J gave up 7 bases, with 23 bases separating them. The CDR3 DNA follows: TGTGCCAGTACCACGGCTGACATGGGGGGTAGGGAGCAGTACTTC. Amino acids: CASTTADMGGREQYF. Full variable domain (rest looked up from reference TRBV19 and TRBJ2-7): DGGITQSPKYLFRKEGQNVTLSCEQNLNHDAMYWYRQDPGQGLRLIYYSQIVNDFQKGDIAEGYSVSREKKESFPLTVTSAQKNPTAFYLCASTTADMGGREQYFGPGTRLTVT.

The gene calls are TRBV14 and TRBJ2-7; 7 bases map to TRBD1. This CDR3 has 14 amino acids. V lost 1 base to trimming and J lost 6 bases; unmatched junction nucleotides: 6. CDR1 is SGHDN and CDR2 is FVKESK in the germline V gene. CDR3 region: CASSQVQGELEQYF. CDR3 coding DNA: TGTGCCAGCAGCCAAGTCCAGGGGGAACTCGAGCAGTACTTC.

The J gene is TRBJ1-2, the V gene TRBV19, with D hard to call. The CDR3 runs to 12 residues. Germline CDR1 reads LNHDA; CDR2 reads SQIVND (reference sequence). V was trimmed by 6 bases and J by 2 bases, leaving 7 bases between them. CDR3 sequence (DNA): TGTGCCAGTAGACAGCACAACTATGGCTACACCTTC. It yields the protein CASRQHNYGYTF.

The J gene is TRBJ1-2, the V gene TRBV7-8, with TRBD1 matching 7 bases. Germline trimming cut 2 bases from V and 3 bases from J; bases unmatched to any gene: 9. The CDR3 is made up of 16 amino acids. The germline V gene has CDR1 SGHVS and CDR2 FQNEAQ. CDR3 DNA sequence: TGTGCCAGCAGCTTAAGGGGGCAGGGAGAGGACTATGGCTACACCTTC. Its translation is CASSLRGQGEDYGYTF.

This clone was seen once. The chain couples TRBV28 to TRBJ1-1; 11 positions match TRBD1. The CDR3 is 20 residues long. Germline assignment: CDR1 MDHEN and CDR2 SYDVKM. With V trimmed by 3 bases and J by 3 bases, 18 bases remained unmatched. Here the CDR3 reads CASSLGAGWGQGDNYTEAFF. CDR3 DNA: TGTGCCAGCAGTTTGGGCGCGGGTTGGGGACAGGGGGATAATTACACTGAAGCTTTCTTT.

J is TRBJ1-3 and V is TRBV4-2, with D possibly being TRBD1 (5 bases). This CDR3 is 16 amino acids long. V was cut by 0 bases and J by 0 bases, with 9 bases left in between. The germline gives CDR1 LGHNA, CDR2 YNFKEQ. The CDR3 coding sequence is TGTGCCAGCAGCCAAGACCCGACAGACTCTGGAAACACCATATATTTT. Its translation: CASSQDPTDSGNTIYF.

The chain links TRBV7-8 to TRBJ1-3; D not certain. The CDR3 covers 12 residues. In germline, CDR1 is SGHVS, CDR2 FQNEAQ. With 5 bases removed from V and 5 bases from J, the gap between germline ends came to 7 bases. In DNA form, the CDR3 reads TGTGCCAGCAGCCGAGGAAGAAACACCATATATTTT. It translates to CASSRGRNTIYF.

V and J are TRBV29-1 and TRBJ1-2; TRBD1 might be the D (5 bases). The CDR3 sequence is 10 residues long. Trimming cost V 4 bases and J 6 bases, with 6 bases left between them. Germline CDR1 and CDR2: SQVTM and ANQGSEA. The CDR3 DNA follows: TGCAGCGTTGGAGGGGATGGCTACACCTTC. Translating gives CSVGGDGYTF.

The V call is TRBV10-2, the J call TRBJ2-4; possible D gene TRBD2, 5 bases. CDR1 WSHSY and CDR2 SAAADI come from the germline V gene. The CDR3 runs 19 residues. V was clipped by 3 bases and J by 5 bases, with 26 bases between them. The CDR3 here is CASSDELLEKNGLQNIQYF. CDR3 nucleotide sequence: TGCGCCAGCAGTGACGAGCTGTTGGAAAAGAATGGACTGCAAAACATTCAGTACTTC.

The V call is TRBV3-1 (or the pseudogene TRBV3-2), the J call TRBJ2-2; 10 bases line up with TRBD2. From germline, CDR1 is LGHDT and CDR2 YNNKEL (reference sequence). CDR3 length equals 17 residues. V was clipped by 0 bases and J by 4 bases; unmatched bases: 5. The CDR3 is CASSQDRLAGVTGELFF. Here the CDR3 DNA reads TGTGCCAGCAGCCAAGATCGGCTAGCGGGAGTCACCGGGGAGCTGTTTTTT.

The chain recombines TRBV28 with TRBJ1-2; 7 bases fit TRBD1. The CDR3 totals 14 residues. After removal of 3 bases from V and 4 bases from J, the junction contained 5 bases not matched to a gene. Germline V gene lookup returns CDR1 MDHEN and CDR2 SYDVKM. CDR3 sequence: CASSFGTVSYGYTF. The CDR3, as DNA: TGTGCCAGCAGTTTCGGGACAGTAAGCTATGGCTACACCTTC.

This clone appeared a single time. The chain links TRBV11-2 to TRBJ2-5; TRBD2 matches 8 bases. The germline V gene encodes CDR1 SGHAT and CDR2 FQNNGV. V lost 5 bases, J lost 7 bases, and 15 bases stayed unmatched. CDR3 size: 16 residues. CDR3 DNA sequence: TGTGCCAGCAGCCCCGGACTAGCAGGCCGCCCGTGGACCCAGTACTTC. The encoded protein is CASSPGLAGRPWTQYF.

CDR3 nucleotides: TGCGCCAGCAGCCAAGAAGAGGGAAACACTGAAGCTTTCTTT. Encoded protein: CASSQEEGNTEAFF. V usage is TRBV4-1 and J usage is TRBJ1-1; no definite D call. The germline V gene encodes CDR1 MGHRA and CDR2 YSYEKL. Trimming took 0 bases from V and 2 from J, leaving 7 bases between them. This CDR3 comprises 14 residues.

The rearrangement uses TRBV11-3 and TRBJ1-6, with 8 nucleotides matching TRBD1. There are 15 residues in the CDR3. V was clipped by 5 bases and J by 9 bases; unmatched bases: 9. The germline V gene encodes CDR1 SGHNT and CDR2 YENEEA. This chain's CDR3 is CASSPGTGEFSPLHF. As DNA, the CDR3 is TGTGCCAGCAGCCCGGGGACAGGCGAATTTTCACCCCTCCACTTT.

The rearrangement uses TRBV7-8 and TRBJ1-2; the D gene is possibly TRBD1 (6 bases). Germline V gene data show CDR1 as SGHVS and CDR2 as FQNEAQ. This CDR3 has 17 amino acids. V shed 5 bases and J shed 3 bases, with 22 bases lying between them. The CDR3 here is CASSVYSGNREDYGYTF. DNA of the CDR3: TGTGCCAGCAGCGTCTACTCGGGTAACAGGGAGGACTATGGCTACACCTTC.

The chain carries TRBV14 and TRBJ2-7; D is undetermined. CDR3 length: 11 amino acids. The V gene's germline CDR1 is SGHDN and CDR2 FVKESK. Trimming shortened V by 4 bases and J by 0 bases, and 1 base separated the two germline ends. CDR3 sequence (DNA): TGTGCCAGCAGCCCCTCCTACGAGCAGTACTTC. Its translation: CASSPSYEQYF.

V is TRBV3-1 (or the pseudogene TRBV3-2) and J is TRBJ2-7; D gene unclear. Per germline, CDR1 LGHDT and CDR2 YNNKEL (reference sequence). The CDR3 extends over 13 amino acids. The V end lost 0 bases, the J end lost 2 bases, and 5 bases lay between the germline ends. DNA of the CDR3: TGTGCCAGCAGCCAAGAGGCCACCTACGAGCAGTACTTC. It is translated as CASSQEATYEQYF.

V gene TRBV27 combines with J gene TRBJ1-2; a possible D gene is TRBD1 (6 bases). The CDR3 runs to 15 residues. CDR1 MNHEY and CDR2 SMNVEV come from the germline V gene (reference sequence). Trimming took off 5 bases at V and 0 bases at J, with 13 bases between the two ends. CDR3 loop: CASSRGHLTNYGYTF. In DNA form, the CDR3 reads TGTGCCAGCAGTCGGGGACACCTAACTAACTATGGCTACACCTTC.

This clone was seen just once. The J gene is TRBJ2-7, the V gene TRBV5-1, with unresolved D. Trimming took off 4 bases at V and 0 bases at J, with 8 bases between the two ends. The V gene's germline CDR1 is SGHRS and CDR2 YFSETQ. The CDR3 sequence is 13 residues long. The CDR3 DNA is TGCGCCAGCAGCCCGATGAGCTCCTACGAGCAGTACTTC. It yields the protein CASSPMSSYEQYF.

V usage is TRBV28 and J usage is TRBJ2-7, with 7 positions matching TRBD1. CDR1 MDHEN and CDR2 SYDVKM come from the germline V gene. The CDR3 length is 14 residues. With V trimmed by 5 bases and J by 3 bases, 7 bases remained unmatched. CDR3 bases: TGTGCCAGCAGTAACAGGGGAGTGTTCTACGAGCAGTACTTC. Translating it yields CASSNRGVFYEQYF.

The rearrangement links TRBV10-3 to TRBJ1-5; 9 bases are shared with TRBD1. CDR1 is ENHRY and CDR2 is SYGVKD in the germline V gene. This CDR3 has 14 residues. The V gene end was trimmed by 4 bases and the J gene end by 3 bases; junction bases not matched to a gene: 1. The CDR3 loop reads CAISGTGVNQPQHF. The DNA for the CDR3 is TGTGCCATCAGTGGGACAGGGGTCAATCAGCCCCAGCATTTT.

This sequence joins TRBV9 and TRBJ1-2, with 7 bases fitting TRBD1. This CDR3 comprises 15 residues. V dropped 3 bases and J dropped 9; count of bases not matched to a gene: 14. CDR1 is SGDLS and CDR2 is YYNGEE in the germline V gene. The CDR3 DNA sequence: TGTGCCAGCAGCGAGGGGATGACAGGGACTCATCGCTACACCTTC. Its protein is CASSEGMTGTHRYTF.

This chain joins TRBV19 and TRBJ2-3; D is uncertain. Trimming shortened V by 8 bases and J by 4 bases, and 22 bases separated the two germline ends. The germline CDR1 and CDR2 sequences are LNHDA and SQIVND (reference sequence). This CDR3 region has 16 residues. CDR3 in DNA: TGTGCCAGTCGCCCCGGGTCCTCTCTGTTTTCAGATACGCAGTATTTT. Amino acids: CASRPGSSLFSDTQYF. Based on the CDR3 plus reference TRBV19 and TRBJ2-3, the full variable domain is DGGITQSPKYLFRKEGQNVTLSCEQNLNHDAMYWYRQDPGQGLRLIYYSQIVNDFQKGDIAEGYSVSREKKESFPLTVTSAQKNPTAFYLCASRPGSSLFSDTQYFGPGTRLTVL.

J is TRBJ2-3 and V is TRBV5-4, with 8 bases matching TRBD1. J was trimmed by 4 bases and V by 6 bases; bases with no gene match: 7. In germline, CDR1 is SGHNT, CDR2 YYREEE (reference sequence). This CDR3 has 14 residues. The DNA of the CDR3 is TGTGCCAGCAAAGGACAGGGTAGGGCAGATACGCAGTATTTT. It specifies CASKGQGRADTQYF.